This T cell receptor (beta chain) comes out of a study of T cell clonality in common variable immunodeficiency. Whole-study findings and limits: CVID patient heterogeneity limited repertoire-clinical complication correlations. Common variable immunodeficiency TCR beta sequences reportedly had fewer deletions and N-nucleotide insertions.

Some clones are missing from TCRdb's copy, which holds only in-frame ones; the method was immunoSEQ multiplex PCR. Recorded here are approximately 12,000 clones, none singletons. The V gene lost 2 bases and the J gene lost 2 bases, with 12 bases spanning the gap. Germline CDR1 is KGHSH and CDR2 is LQKENI. The CDR3 is made up of 15 amino acids. There are many counts of this clone. Its matching antigen is unknown. The CDR3 is cut off 3 residues early in the read; its end comes from the germline J gene. The genes are TRBV18 and TRBJ2-5; weak D call: TRBD1 (5 bases). What was sequenced was peripheral blood mononuclear cells. The receptor was isolated from a human donor with common variable immunodeficiency. The CDR3 spells CASSPIGQGQETQYF. The DNA read from the CDR3 is TGTGCCAGCTCACCAATCGGCCAGGGACAAGAGACC.